One sample yielded the 15 T cell receptor beta chains listed below, sequenced in a study of T cells expressing NK-cell markers. From its re-call of the 5' RACE reads, TCRdb lists each CDR3 protein once, without DNA. The listing records about 120,000 distinct CDR3 sequences. Input material: blood T cells: a sorted CD56 or NKG2C T cell subset, CD4+ or CD8+ T cells, or bulk PBMC T cells (not recorded which). These receptors were collected from a woman aged 18-70 years in good health.

V and J are TRBV11-2 and TRBJ2-1; as DNA is missing, the TRBD2 call by TCRdb cannot be tested. The germline V gene has CDR1 SGHAT and CDR2 FQNNGV. This CDR3 region has 16 residues. The CDR3 reads CASSLAGTSQYNEQFF.

V is TRBV19 and J is TRBJ2-4; no DNA is available, so the TRBD1 call from TCRdb remains unchecked. The CDR3 is 14 residues long. Per the germline V gene, CDR1 is LNHDA and CDR2 is SQIVND (reference sequence). The CDR3 here is CASSSGDSWDIQYF.

The chain links TRBV10-3 to TRBJ2-1. CDR1 is ENHRY, CDR2 SYGVKD, per germline. The CDR3 runs to 12 residues. Here the CDR3 reads CAISEADNEQFF.

The gene calls are TRBV27 and TRBJ1-2. CDR3 length: 13 residues. From germline, CDR1 is MNHEY and CDR2 SMNVEV (reference sequence). The CDR3 is CASSFERLGGYTF.

V and J are TRBV7-9 and TRBJ2-2; TCRdb outputs TRBD1, but without DNA this stays unchecked. CDR3 length: 16 residues. The germline V gene encodes CDR1 SEHNR and CDR2 FQNEAQ (reference sequence). CDR3 loop: CASSLVQAGNIGELFF.

The chain joins TRBV11-2 to TRBJ2-5; the TCRdb D gene call, TRBD2, has no DNA to confirm it. The CDR3 length is 15 residues. Germline CDR1 reads SGHAT; CDR2 reads FQNNGV. The CDR3 is CASSRRAGDQETQYF.

The V gene is TRBV20-1, the J gene TRBJ1-5. Germline V lookup: CDR1 DFQATT, CDR2 SNEGSKA (reference sequence). This CDR3 region has 15 residues. CDR3 amino acids: CSARDGLGGNQPQHF.

J is TRBJ2-1 and V is TRBV7-2. The CDR3 extends over 14 amino acids. Germline CDR1 reads SGHTA; CDR2 reads FQGNSA. CDR3 in amino acids: CASSLKQDYNEQFF.

This chain links TRBV5-1 with TRBJ1-1; TCRdb indicates TRBD1, and absent DNA this call remains unverified. This CDR3 is 14 amino acids long. Per germline, CDR1 SGHRS and CDR2 YFSETQ. The CDR3 loop reads CASSLEQARTEAFF.

The V call is TRBV19, the J call TRBJ2-1; the TCRdb D gene call, TRBD2, has no DNA to confirm it. Germline CDR1 and CDR2: LNHDA and SQIVND (reference sequence). This CDR3 comprises 16 residues. CDR3 sequence: CASSPIAGGPNNEQFF.

This chain uses TRBV15 with TRBJ2-3. The germline CDR1 and CDR2 sequences are LNHNV and YYDKDF (reference sequence). The CDR3 consists of 14 residues. The CDR3 loop is CATSSDLGGDTQYF.

The chain combines TRBV5-6 with TRBJ2-3; TCRdb's assignment of TRBD1 cannot be checked, as there is no DNA. This CDR3 spans 15 amino acids. The germline CDR1 and CDR2 sequences are SGHDT and YYEEEE. The CDR3 reads CASSLEGVRTDTQYF.

V gene TRBV4-2 combines with J gene TRBJ2-7; absent DNA, TCRdb's TRBD1 call cannot be checked. CDR3 length: 14 residues. Germline V lookup: CDR1 LGHNA, CDR2 YNFKEQ. CDR3 amino acids: CASSQQGAAYEQYF.

The rearrangement uses TRBV5-1 and TRBJ2-7; TCRdb calls TRBD1, which cannot be checked without DNA. Germline V gene data show CDR1 as SGHRS and CDR2 as YFSETQ. CDR3 length: 14 amino acids. The CDR3 spells CASSLGTGFDEQYF.

CDR3 sequence: CASSFHQPITYEQYF. This chain connects TRBV6-2 or TRBV6-3 to TRBJ2-7. Per germline, CDR1 MNHEY and CDR2 SVGEGT. CDR3 length: 15 residues.